The 4 T cell receptor beta chains given below trace back to one sample, sequenced in a study of spatial heterogeneity in lung cancer. Time point meaning: sample taken at primary tumor resection. TCRdb reprocessed the 5' RACE reads with MiXCR, giving one entry per CDR3 protein. The sample has about 19,000 distinct CDR3 sequences; approximately 10% are singletons. Study results and limitations: Tracking of tumor mutation counts was seen in expanded intratumoral alpha and beta TCR counts.

No cognate antigen is known for these TCRs. The source was lung tumor tissue, collected at surgery. Receptor source: a female donor with early-stage non-small cell lung cancer.

As to this clonotype: Because the library targeted alpha chains, this beta chain is an off-target read whose size means little. The gene calls are TRBV9 and TRBJ2-5, with TRBD1 matching over 9 bases. V was clipped by 3 bases and J by 4 bases; unmatched bases: 10. Germline V lookup: CDR1 SGDLS, CDR2 YYNGEE. CDR3 length: 16 amino acids. In nucleotides, the CDR3 is TGTGCCAGCAGCGACCCCGGACAGGGGAATGCAGAGACCCAGTACTTC. It encodes CASSDPGQGNAETQYF.

This clonotype was observed many times. This beta chain is an unintended read in a library built for alpha chains; its size means little. This rearrangement joins TRBV7-3 to TRBJ2-6, with TRBD2 as a possible D gene (6 bases). The CDR3 covers 16 residues. Germline V gene sequence: CDR1 SGHTA, CDR2 FQGTGA. The V end was cut by 2 bases, the J end by 3 bases, with 11 bases between. CDR3: CASSLQGGFGANVLTF. The DNA for the CDR3 is TGTGCCAGCAGCTTACAGGGAGGCTTTGGGGCCAACGTCCTGACTTTC.

As to this clonotype: In a library made to pick up alpha chains, this beta chain is a stray read with a size that means little. The chain uses TRBV6-2 or TRBV6-3 and TRBJ2-4, with D maybe TRBD2 (6 bases). The CDR3 consists of 13 residues. The V end lost 4 bases, the J end lost 7 bases, and 11 bases lay between the germline ends. CDR1 is MNHEY, CDR2 SVGEGT, per germline. The CDR3 region is CASSWASVNIQYF. In DNA form, the CDR3 reads TGTGCCAGCAGTTGGGCTAGCGTGAACATTCAGTACTTC.

In the case of this clonotype: This beta chain lies outside the target of a library built for alpha chains; its clone size means little. The chain carries TRBV6-1 and TRBJ1-2; tentative D call: TRBD1 (5 bases). V lost 4 bases, J lost 9 bases, and 18 bases lay in between. Germline CDR1 MNHNS, CDR2 SASEGT. The CDR3 sequence is 14 residues long. In DNA form, the CDR3 reads TGTGCCAGCAGTGTCGCAGGGATCGTTAATCGCTACACCTTC. This translates into CASSVAGIVNRYTF.